This is a list of T cell receptor beta chains from one sample in a study of tumour-infiltrating T cells in Burkitt lymphoma. Assay used: immunoSEQ multiplex PCR; TCRdb lists only in-frame clones, some missing. Of about 5,400 clones listed, over 9% are singletons. Sequencing was performed on tumor tissue. The receptors here all came from a human donor with diffuse large B-cell lymphoma. Both conserved end residues are part of each CDR3. The D gene is left open where the match is weak. Rows may omit the clone size; those that give it use once, few, many or a size class.

d_gene	v_gene	j_gene	abundance	CDR3nt	CDR3aa
NA	TRBV6-4	TRBJ2-1	NA	TGTGCCAGCAGTGACTTCCTTGGTGAGCAGTTCTTC	CASSDFLGEQFF
NA	TRBV13	TRBJ2-5	few	TGTGCCAGCAGCCCGGGGAGACAAGAGACCCAGTACTTC	CASSPGRQETQYF
TRBD1	TRBV2	TRBJ2-1	NA	TGTGCCAGCAGGGACAGGGTCTACAATGAGCAGTTCTTC	CASRDRVYNEQFF
NA	TRBV6-5	TRBJ1-1	NA	TGTGCCAGCAGTTACGGAGAGGGTGAAGCTTTCTTT	CASSYGEGEAFF
TRBD1	TRBV7-6	TRBJ2-7	few	TGTGCCAGCAGCCAGGGGGTGGGCAGGGGTTCCTACGAGCAGTACTTC	CASSQGVGRGSYEQYF
NA	TRBV4-3	TRBJ2-2	NA	TGCGCCAGCAGCCAAGGTATAGCGGCCAACACCGGGGAGCTGTTTTTT	CASSQGIAANTGELFF
TRBD2	TRBV5-1	TRBJ2-7	NA	TGCGCCAGCAGCACTGGAGGGCTAGCGGGGGGAAGGGAGCAGTACTTC	CASSTGGLAGGREQYF
NA	TRBV27	TRBJ2-2	NA	TGTGCCAGCAGTTTCGGGACTTCCTCTAACACCGGGGAGCTGTTTTTT	CASSFGTSSNTGELFF
NA	TRBV6-6	TRBJ1-3	few	TGTGCCAGTTCCTTAGGGCCTGGAAACACCATATATTTT	CASSLGPGNTIYF
TRBD1	TRBV30	TRBJ1-2	NA	TGTGCCTGGAGTGTACAGGGGAGAGACTATGGCTACACCTTC	CAWSVQGRDYGYTF
TRBD1	TRBV7-2	TRBJ2-7	few	TGTGCCAGCAGCCCTCGGACAGGGGACGAGCAGTACTTC	CASSPRTGDEQYF
NA	TRBV4-3	TRBJ1-1	few	TGCGCCAGCAGCCCCAAATGGAACACTGAAGCTTTCTTT	CASSPKWNTEAFF
NA	TRBV28	TRBJ1-1	NA	TGTGCCAGCAGTTTAGATACTGGGTTGAACACTGAAGCTTTCTTT	CASSLDTGLNTEAFF
NA	TRBV15	TRBJ1-1	NA	TGTGCCACCAGCAGAGTGAGGAACACTGAAGCTTTCTTT	CATSRVRNTEAFF
NA	TRBV4-2	TRBJ2-7	few	TGTGCCAGCAGCCAGGGGACAAGTGGGGCTTACGAGCAGTACTTC	CASSQGTSGAYEQYF
NA	TRBV7-8	TRBJ2-5	NA	TGTGCCAGCAGCCCCGAGGGACGTTTATTTACTCAAGAGACCCAGTACTTC	CASSPEGRLFTQETQYF
NA	TRBV19	TRBJ2-7	few	TGTGCCAGTAGTTCCTGGAAGTACGAGCAGTACTTC	CASSSWKYEQYF
NA	TRBV10-3	TRBJ1-5	NA	TGTGCCATCAGTGATGTCGGTGATCAGCCCCAGCATTTT	CAISDVGDQPQHF
TRBD1	TRBV27	TRBJ2-7	NA	TGTGCCAGCAGACCTGGGACAGGCCAAGGGGAGCAGTACTTC	CASRPGTGQGEQYF
TRBD1	TRBV2	TRBJ1-2	few	TGTGCCAGCCGGGACAGGGGATTATTTAACTATGGCTACACCTTC	CASRDRGLFNYGYTF
NA	TRBV4-1	TRBJ1-4	NA	TGCGCCAGCAGCTTAGGCCCCACTAATGAAAAACTGTTTTTT	CASSLGPTNEKLFF
NA	TRBV28	TRBJ1-2	NA	TGTGCCAGCAGTTTTGGACAACGCTATGGCTACACCTTC	CASSFGQRYGYTF
NA	TRBV7-9	TRBJ2-1	few	TGTGCCAGCAGCTCTACACTGGGTAATGAGCAGTTCTTC	CASSSTLGNEQFF
NA	TRBV27	TRBJ1-2	once	TGTGCCAGCAGTCCCCCGGGGGGATCCTATGGCTACACCTTC	CASSPPGGSYGYTF
TRBD1	TRBV7-9	TRBJ1-6	few	TGTGCCAGCAGCCCAAGGGACAGCCGGCACGATAATTCACCCCTCCACTTT	CASSPRDSRHDNSPLHF
TRBD2	TRBV28	TRBJ2-6	NA	TGTGCCTGCAAGCGGGGGTCCTCTGGGGCCAACGTCCTGACTTTC	CACKRGSSGANVLTF
TRBD1	TRBV29-1	TRBJ1-1	few	TGCAGCGTTGAAAGCGGGCAGGGGGCCACTGAAGCTTTCTTT	CSVESGQGATEAFF
NA	TRBV4-2	TRBJ1-1	few	TGTGCCAGCAGCCAGCCTGGCAGGGCTGAAGCTTTCTTT	CASSQPGRAEAFF
NA	TRBV19	TRBJ2-2	few	TGTGCCAGTAGTATAGACCCCCCAGGGAGAGGGGTGACCGGGGAGCTGTTTTTT	CASSIDPPGRGVTGELFF
TRBD1	TRBV5-5	TRBJ1-1	NA	TGTGCCAGCAGCCGTTACGGAGGACAGGGACTAGTAGCTTTCTTT	CASSRYGGQGLVAFF
TRBD2	TRBV9	TRBJ2-1	few	TGTGCCAGCAGCGTAAATCCCCGGACTAGCGCCAGTAATGAGCAGTTCTTC	CASSVNPRTSASNEQFF
TRBD1	TRBV30	TRBJ1-1	few	TGTGCCTGGAGTGCGGGACAGGGGAACACTGAAGCTTTCTTT	CAWSAGQGNTEAFF
NA	TRBV5-1	TRBJ1-2	NA	TGCGCCAGCAGCCGGGGGTCAGGGCAGGGTGTTTTTGGTTACACCTTC	CASSRGSGQGVFGYTF
NA	TRBV27	TRBJ1-2	NA	TGTGCCAGCAGTTTTACAGCTAACTATGGCTACACCTTC	CASSFTANYGYTF
NA	TRBV9	TRBJ1-4	few	TGTGCCAGCAGCGTAGGGGCGGTTGCAACTAATGAAAAACTGTTTTTT	CASSVGAVATNEKLFF
NA	TRBV11-2	TRBJ1-1	few	TGTGCCAGCAGCTCTATTCGACCCCGGAGGATGAACACTGAAGCTTTCTTT	CASSSIRPRRMNTEAFF
NA	TRBV19	TRBJ2-7	NA	TGTGCCAGTAGTATAATGGACGGAGCCTACGAGCAGTACTTC	CASSIMDGAYEQYF
NA	TRBV28	TRBJ1-2	NA	TGTGCCAGCAGTTTAATGCGGCAAACAGCTAACTATGGCTACACCTTC	CASSLMRQTANYGYTF
NA	TRBV27	TRBJ1-1	few	TGTGCCAGCAGTCCCCACCGGGAAATCACTGAAGCTTTCTTT	CASSPHREITEAFF
TRBD2	TRBV4-3	TRBJ2-3	few	TGCGCCAGCAGCCAAGATCGGCTAGCGGGGGGGGGCACAGATACGCAGTATTTT	CASSQDRLAGGGTDTQYF
NA	TRBV2	TRBJ1-6	few	TGTGCCAGCAGCCTTACCGACCGTAATTCACCCCTCCACTTT	CASSLTDRNSPLHF
NA	TRBV5-1	TRBJ1-1	few	TGCGCCAGCAGCTTGGAGGGCAGCCCTGAAGCTTTCTTT	CASSLEGSPEAFF
TRBD1	TRBV19	TRBJ2-7	NA	TGTGCCAGTAGTTCAGACAGGGGCTACGAGCAGTACTTC	CASSSDRGYEQYF
NA	TRBV5-6	TRBJ2-7	NA	TGTGCCAGCAGCTCCTGGCATATCTACGAGCAGTACTTC	CASSSWHIYEQYF
NA	TRBV29-1	TRBJ1-4	few	TGCAGCGTACCTGGGGAGTACAGGGAAAAACTGTTTTTT	CSVPGEYREKLFF
TRBD1	TRBV5-1	TRBJ2-7	NA	TGCGCCAGCAGCTCTACAGACAGGGGGCGGAACGAGCAGTACTTC	CASSSTDRGRNEQYF
NA	TRBV19	TRBJ1-5	NA	TGTGCCAGTAGTATGCTACAGACTCATAGCAATCAGCCCCAGCATTTT	CASSMLQTHSNQPQHF
TRBD2	TRBV4-1	TRBJ2-3	NA	TGCGCCAGCAGCCAAGCTAGCGGGGGAAGCACAGATACGCAGTATTTT	CASSQASGGSTDTQYF
TRBD2	TRBV6-5	TRBJ2-5	NA	TGTGCCAGCAGTTACTCGATTCAGCGGGGCCAAGAGACCCAGTACTTC	CASSYSIQRGQETQYF
NA	TRBV13	TRBJ2-7	NA	TGTGCCAGCAGCGCCCGGGGACCGTACTACGAGCAGTACTTC	CASSARGPYYEQYF
NA	TRBV18	TRBJ1-1	NA	TGTGCCAGCTCACCGTTGCCAGGGTGGGACACTGAAGCTTTCTTT	CASSPLPGWDTEAFF
TRBD2	TRBV14	TRBJ2-2	few	TGTGCCAGCAGCCAGACTAGCGGGGTCACCGGGGAGCTGTTTTTT	CASSQTSGVTGELFF
NA	TRBV6-5	TRBJ1-5	few	TGTGCCAGCAGCCTCTTCTCGAATCAGCCCCAGCATTTT	CASSLFSNQPQHF
NA	TRBV6-5	TRBJ1-2	few	TGTGCCAGCAGTTACTCCGGGACGGGGGGACATGGCTACACCTTC	CASSYSGTGGHGYTF
NA	TRBV5-1	TRBJ2-2	NA	TGCGCCAGCAGCAAAAACACCGGGGAGCTGTTTTTT	CASSKNTGELFF
NA	TRBV10-3	TRBJ1-1	medium-sized	TGTGCCATCAGGGAGTACAGGGAGGACACTGAAGCTTTCTTT	CAIREYREDTEAFF
TRBD2	TRBV6-5	TRBJ2-2	few	TGTGCCAGCAGTTACCCTTCGGGGGGGCCCGGGGAGCTGTTTTTT	CASSYPSGGPGELFF